One and the same sample provided the 14 T cell receptor beta chains below, sequenced in a study of T cell responses to AZD1222 COVID-19 vaccine. Measured with immunoSEQ multiplex PCR; TCRdb has only the in-frame clones, and not every one. The sample records about 83,000 clones, 75% to 95% being singletons. The material sequenced was peripheral blood, taken 28 days after the second AZD1222 dose. The receptors here all came from an adult who received the AZD1222 COVID-19 vaccine.

The V and J genes are TRBV21-1 and TRBJ1-5; the table's D call, TRBD1, was not checked against the DNA. TRBV21-1 is labeled a pseudogene. The CDR3 spans 15 residues. The CDR3 nucleotides read TGTGCCAGCAGCCCACCGGGACAGGGGCGCCAGCCCCAGCATTTT. Translating it yields CASSPPGQGRQPQHF.

This sequence joins TRBV7-9 and TRBJ2-7, with D unresolved. From germline, CDR1 is SEHNR and CDR2 FQNEAQ (reference sequence). V dropped 5 bases and J dropped 4 bases, with 15 bases sitting between them. The CDR3 has 14 amino acids. CDR3 sequence reads: CASSKALGIYEQYF. CDR3 sequence (DNA): TGTGCCAGCAGCAAGGCCCTGGGGATATACGAGCAGTACTTC.

The genes are TRBV7-3 and TRBJ2-7, with 12 bases fitting TRBD1. Germline V gene sequence: CDR1 SGHTA, CDR2 FQGTGA. CDR3 size: 14 residues. Germline trimming cut 5 bases from V and 6 bases from J; bases unmatched to any gene: 5. CDR3 residues: CASSPKGQGAEQYF. The CDR3 nucleotides are TGTGCCAGCAGCCCCAAGGGACAGGGGGCCGAGCAGTACTTC.

The J gene is TRBJ1-2, the V gene TRBV21-1. TRBV21-1 is a known pseudogene. The CDR3 has 16 residues. For the CDR3, the DNA is TGTGCCAGCAGCAAAGATTCGAGGGGACGAGTCTATGGCTACACCTTC. Its protein is CASSKDSRGRVYGYTF.

The J gene is TRBJ1-2, the V gene TRBV6-5; TRBD1 aligns across 8 bases. Germline CDR1 and CDR2: MNHEY and SVGAGI. The CDR3 runs 14 residues. The V segment lost 6 bases and the J segment 5 bases; nucleotides outside the gene matches: 8. CDR3 nucleotide sequence: TGTGCCAGCAGGCTAGGGACAGGTGTATATGGCTACACCTTC. It is translated as CASRLGTGVYGYTF.

The V call is TRBV28, the J call TRBJ1-5, with 10 nucleotides matching TRBD1. Trimming took 3 bases from V and 0 from J; bases not matched to a gene: 8. The CDR3 length is 18 residues. Germline CDR1 MDHEN, CDR2 SYDVKM. The CDR3 sequence: CASSFLGTGVYSNQPQHF. The CDR3 DNA is TGTGCCAGCAGTTTTCTCGGGACAGGGGTTTATAGCAATCAGCCCCAGCATTTT.

The chain combines TRBV19 with TRBJ2-3; D tentatively reads TRBD1 or TRBD2 (5 bases each). From germline, CDR1 is LNHDA and CDR2 SQIVND (reference sequence). The V end was cut by 9 bases, the J end by 3 bases, with 19 bases between. The CDR3 runs to 15 residues. Written as DNA, the CDR3 is TGTGCCAGCAGCCCTCCCGGGGCCCTTACAGATACGCAGTATTTT. Translated, it gives CASSPPGALTDTQYF. The complete variable domain, with remaining parts taken from reference TRBV19 and TRBJ2-3, reads DGGITQSPKYLFRKEGQNVTLSCEQNLNHDAMYWYRQDPGQGLRLIYYSQIVNDFQKGDIAEGYSVSREKKESFPLTVTSAQKNPTAFYLCASSPPGALTDTQYFGPGTRLTVL.

The rearrangement links TRBV19 to TRBJ1-2; 7 nucleotides match TRBD1. V lost 6 bases, J lost 4 bases, and 8 bases stayed unmatched. In germline, CDR1 is LNHDA, CDR2 SQIVND (reference sequence). The CDR3 has 14 residues. In nucleotides, the CDR3 is TGTGCCAGTAGCCAGGACAGGAGACTCTATGGCTACACCTTC. This gives the protein CASSQDRRLYGYTF.

The chain uses TRBV25-1 and TRBJ2-5; no reliable D call. The CDR3 runs to 11 residues. The germline V gene has CDR1 MGHDK and CDR2 SYGVNS. V lost 2 bases and J lost 9, with 7 bases in between. DNA for the CDR3: TGTGCCAGCAGTGAAATTGGGGCCCAGTACTTC. Residues: CASSEIGAQYF.

The J gene is TRBJ2-2, the V gene TRBV6-2 or TRBV6-3; D possibly uses TRBD1 or TRBD2 (5 bases each). This CDR3 has 15 amino acids. CDR1 MNHEY and CDR2 SVGEGT come from the germline V gene. Trimming shortened V by 5 bases and J by 2 bases, and 12 bases separated the two germline ends. This chain's CDR3 is CASSPPGDNTGELFF. The CDR3 DNA follows: TGTGCCAGCAGTCCACCCGGGGACAACACCGGGGAGCTGTTTTTT.

J is TRBJ2-7 and V is TRBV11-2; 12 nucleotides line up with TRBD2. CDR1 is SGHAT and CDR2 is FQNNGV in the germline V gene. The CDR3 loop spans 15 amino acids. The V and J ends lost 4 bases and 4 bases, in that order; junction bases with no gene match: 5. The CDR3 DNA follows: TGTGCCAGCAGCTCTGGACTAGCGGGGATTTACGAGCAGTACTTC. It codes for CASSSGLAGIYEQYF.

The V and J genes are TRBV6-2 or TRBV6-3 and TRBJ2-7; D gene uncertain. Trimming left V 3 bases short and J 9 bases short, with 12 bases between. CDR1 and CDR2 from the germline V gene are MNHEY and SVGEGT. The CDR3 covers 12 residues. CDR3 sequence: CASSYDRVAQYF. Written as DNA, the CDR3 is TGTGCCAGCAGTTATGATCGGGTAGCGCAGTACTTC.

This chain connects TRBV12-5 to TRBJ2-7; D possibly uses TRBD1 or TRBD2 (5 bases each). Germline-derived CDR1 and CDR2 are LGHNT and FRNRAP. The CDR3 runs to 15 residues. Trimming stripped 4 bases from V and 3 bases from J, with 16 bases between. This chain's CDR3 is CASGWDASPLYEQYF. The CDR3 coding sequence is TGTGCTAGTGGTTGGGACGCTAGCCCCCTCTACGAGCAGTACTTC.

This clone occurred once. The chain is built from TRBV29-1 and TRBJ1-2; D remains unclear. Germline values: CDR1 SQVTM, CDR2 ANQGSEA. V was trimmed by 5 bases and J by 3 bases, leaving 10 bases between them. There are 12 residues in the CDR3. The DNA of the CDR3 is TGCAGCGTTACCGGGCTTCACTATGGCTACACCTTC. Encoded protein: CSVTGLHYGYTF.